These 15 T cell receptor beta chains were sequenced from one sample in a study of cytomegalovirus exposure and HLA in healthy donors (dated by TCRdb to about 2017). Library creation used the immunoSEQ multiplex PCR assay. For the multiplex PCR, a mixture combining 60 forward primers for TCR Vbeta segments and 13 reverse primers for TCR Jbeta segments was used. What TCRdb holds here is the immuneACCESS table cut down to in-frame rearrangements. Part of the clones is not present; checked against another copy, under half of the missing clones reflect an unresolved V gene, and the others are unexplained. Recorded for this sample are over 110,000 clones; 78% of them occurred a single time. 5% to 8% of the sample is in the top ten clones. What was sequenced was PBMCs. Receptors were obtained from a woman in her thirties or forties in good health and CMV-seropositive.

The chain links TRBV5-1 to TRBJ2-4; 9 positions match TRBD1. The CDR3 totals 14 residues. Germline lookup yields CDR1 SGHRS and CDR2 YFSETQ. J was trimmed by 5 bases and V by 4 bases; bases with no gene match: 4. CDR3 coding DNA: TGCGCCAGCAGCCCGGGACAGGGCCAAAACATTCAGTACTTC. This encodes CASSPGQGQNIQYF.

The chain carries TRBV30 and TRBJ2-7; a weak D match, TRBD1 (5 bases). This CDR3 contains 13 residues. Per the germline V gene, CDR1 is GTSNPN and CDR2 is SVGIG (reference sequence). Trimming removed 2 bases from V and 6 bases from J, with 14 bases in between. CDR3 protein: CAWSFLSGFEQYF. DNA for the CDR3: TGTGCCTGGAGTTTCCTCTCAGGGTTCGAGCAGTACTTC.

The chain links TRBV2 to TRBJ2-1; maybe TRBD2 (5 bases). Trimming pared 11 bases from V and 6 bases from J, leaving 20 bases between. Per germline, CDR1 SNHLY and CDR2 FYNNEI. The CDR3 totals 14 residues. Here the CDR3 reads CAREAGRASNEQFF. Written as DNA, the CDR3 is TGTGCCCGAGAGGCGGGCCGGGCGTCCAATGAGCAGTTCTTC.

V and J are TRBV5-4 and TRBJ2-7; the match to TRBD1 covers 7 bases. The CDR3 sequence is 13 residues long. The V and J ends lost 4 bases and 5 bases, in that order; junction bases with no gene match: 6. Germline V CDR1 and CDR2: SGHNT, YYREEE (reference sequence). The CDR3: CASSPKGANEQYF. CDR3 nucleotide sequence: TGTGCCAGCAGCCCAAAGGGGGCCAACGAGCAGTACTTC. Supplemented by reference TRBV5-4 and TRBJ2-7, the full variable domain reads ETGVTQSPTHLIKTRGQQVTLRCSSQSGHNTVSWYQQALGQGPQFIFQYYREEENGRGNFPPRFSGLQFPNYSSELNVNALELDDSALYLCASSPKGANEQYFGPGTRLTVT.

The chain employs TRBV6-1 and TRBJ2-1, with 7 bases that match TRBD1. With V trimmed by 3 bases and J by 7 bases, 15 bases remained unmatched. There are 17 residues in the CDR3. Germline V gene lookup returns CDR1 MNHNS and CDR2 SASEGT. CDR3 sequence (DNA): TGTGCCAGCAGTGATTCTAGGACAGGCTTGAACATAAATGAGCAGTTCTTC. Protein sequence: CASSDSRTGLNINEQFF.

The chain couples TRBV6-1 to TRBJ2-5; D gene unclear. Matching the DNA end better, TRBJ2-7 makes the J call doubtful. CDR3 length: 16 amino acids. Germline V lookup: CDR1 MNHNS, CDR2 SASEGT. CDR3: CASSELAPSRSYEQYF. The DNA for the CDR3 is TGTGCCAGCAGTGAACTCGCCCCGTCCCGTTCCTACGAGCAGTACTTC.

The V call is TRBV30, the J call TRBJ1-2; D might be TRBD1 (5 bases). With 0 bases removed from V and 5 bases from J, the gap between germline ends came to 10 bases. The length of the CDR3 is 13 residues. CDR1 and CDR2 from the germline V gene are GTSNPN and SVGIG (reference sequence). CDR3 amino acids: CAWSVERGYGYTF. For the CDR3, the DNA is TGTGCCTGGAGTGTAGAACGGGGGTATGGCTACACCTTC. Full variable domain (remainder filled in from reference TRBV30 and TRBJ1-2): SQTIHQWPATLVQPVGSPLSLECTVEGTSNPNLYWYRQAAGRGLQLLFYSVGIGQISSEVPQNLSASRPQDRQFILSSKKLLLSDSGFYLCAWSVERGYGYTFGSGTRLTVV.

CDR3 in amino acids: CSAIVRGKTFF. The CDR3 nucleotides read TGCAGTGCTATCGTGCGGGGTAAGACTTTCTTT. J is TRBJ1-1 and V is TRBV20-1; D call uncertain. V dropped 4 bases and J dropped 12 bases, with 15 bases sitting between them. The CDR3 length is 11 residues. Germline lookup yields CDR1 DFQATT and CDR2 SNEGSKA (reference sequence).

This clone was recorded once. V gene TRBV6-4 combines with J gene TRBJ2-3; 7 positions match TRBD2. Germline V CDR1 and CDR2: MRHNA, SNTAGT. CDR3 size: 16 residues. V lost 0 bases to trimming and J lost 1 base; unmatched junction nucleotides: 4. CDR3 amino acids: CASSDSRGSGTDTQYF. DNA of the CDR3: TGTGCCAGCAGTGACTCGCGCGGGAGTGGCACAGATACGCAGTATTTT.

The V gene is TRBV7-8, the J gene TRBJ1-1; no clear D gene. With 1 base removed from V and 9 bases from J, the gap between germline ends came to 12 bases. CDR3 size: 13 residues. Germline V gene data show CDR1 as SGHVS and CDR2 as FQNEAQ. Here the CDR3 DNA reads TGTGCCAGCAGCTTAGTTAACCAGGCGAAAGCTTTCTTT. Translating it yields CASSLVNQAKAFF.

The table lists this clone with a count of one. The chain has TRBV7-2 and TRBJ1-4; no reliable D call. This CDR3 is 16 amino acids long. Germline V gene data show CDR1 as SGHTA and CDR2 as FQGNSA. V gave up 5 bases and J gave up 3 bases, with 16 bases separating them. CDR3 DNA: TGTGCCAGCAGCCCCCGCCCGACAAATCCTAATGAAAAACTGTTTTTT. It is translated as CASSPRPTNPNEKLFF.

This clone was observed once. V gene TRBV28 combines with J gene TRBJ2-5, with D possibly matching TRBD1 (5 bases). This CDR3 spans 15 amino acids. Germline V lookup: CDR1 MDHEN, CDR2 SYDVKM. Trimming removed 3 bases at V and 5 bases at J, with 16 bases between. The CDR3 DNA is TGTGCCAGCAGTTTGGGCTTTCCCCCAGGGGAGACCCAGTACTTC. Protein sequence: CASSLGFPPGETQYF.

V is TRBV28 and J is TRBJ2-1; TRBD2 is a possible D gene (5 bases). The CDR3 consists of 16 residues. V was cut by 6 bases and J by 0 bases, with 15 bases left in between. CDR1 MDHEN and CDR2 SYDVKM come from the germline V gene. CDR3 coding DNA: TGTGCCAGCAGCACTGCCTTTGCGGGCTCCTACAATGAGCAGTTCTTC. Amino acid sequence: CASSTAFAGSYNEQFF.

V usage is TRBV7-8 and J usage is TRBJ2-7; 14 nucleotides match TRBD2. The CDR3 totals 17 residues. V gave up 5 bases and J gave up 4 bases; unmatched junction bases: 10. Germline V lookup: CDR1 SGHVS, CDR2 FQNEAQ. The CDR3 region is CASSGQRGTSGSYEQYF. The CDR3 DNA sequence: TGTGCCAGCAGCGGCCAGCGGGGGACTAGCGGGAGTTACGAGCAGTACTTC.

CDR3 region: CASRDIDRGPYGYTF. CDR3 DNA sequence: TGTGCCAGCAGGGATATAGACAGGGGGCCCTATGGCTACACCTTC. The chain employs TRBV2 and TRBJ1-2; TRBD1 matches 10 bases. Germline loops: CDR1 SNHLY, CDR2 FYNNEI. V shed 6 bases and J 4 bases; nucleotides not matched to a gene: 8. The CDR3 has 15 residues.